The rows below give T cell receptor beta chains drawn from one sample of a study of STAT5B mutations in CD4+ large granular lymphocyte leukemia. Some clones are missing from TCRdb's copy, which holds only in-frame ones; the method was immunoSEQ multiplex PCR. This sample carries around 34,000 clones, around 85% of them seen once, and the ten largest clones take 4.4%. The sequenced sample consisted of CD4+ T cells from blood buffy coats. These receptors all stem from a human donor in good health. Both conserved end residues are part of each CDR3. D genes are given only for firm matches. Some rows have no size entry. The others give once, few or many, or a class for an expanded clone.

J,V,size,D,CDR3,DNA
TRBJ1-2,TRBV9,.,.,CASSVEMGGGYGYTF,TGTGCCAGCAGCGTAGAGATGGGCGGGGGCTATGGCTACACCTTC
TRBJ1-1,TRBV5-1,.,TRBD1,CASSFGGTVVSNTEAFF,TGCGCCAGCAGCTTTGGTGGGACAGTAGTATCGAACACTGAAGCTTTCTTT
TRBJ2-7,TRBV5-1,.,.,CASSSSLGHQYEQYF,TGCGCCAGCAGCTCTTCGTTGGGACACCAATACGAGCAGTACTTC
TRBJ2-1,TRBV27,.,.,CASRRGGGFGNEQFF,TGTGCCAGCAGACGAGGGGGGGGCTTTGGCAATGAGCAGTTCTTC
TRBJ2-2,TRBV19,.,TRBD1,CASRDRGDTGELFF,TGTGCCAGCCGGGACAGGGGAGACACCGGGGAGCTGTTTTTT
TRBJ2-7,TRBV28,.,TRBD2,CASSRAGPYEQYF,TGTGCCAGCAGCCGAGCGGGACCTTACGAGCAGTACTTC
TRBJ1-2,TRBV5-6,.,.,CASSPPTGLYTF,TGTGCCAGCAGCCCACCAACAGGGCTCTACACCTTC
TRBJ2-3,TRBV7-7,.,.,CASSLGVGADTQYF,TGTGCCAGCAGCTTAGGGGTCGGGGCAGATACGCAGTATTTT
TRBJ2-1,TRBV7-8,once,.,CASSLPQGLNEQFF,TGTGCCAGCAGCTTACCCCAGGGATTAAATGAGCAGTTCTTC
TRBJ1-2,TRBV7-2,few,.,CASKDRSPYGYTF,TGTGCCAGCAAAGACAGGTCTCCCTATGGCTACACCTTC
TRBJ2-2,TRBV6-5,.,.,CASRSRTDGELFF,TGTGCCAGCAGATCCAGGACAGACGGGGAGCTGTTTTTT
TRBJ2-1,TRBV5-1,.,TRBD2,CASSRHLAGTDNEQFF,TGCGCCAGCAGCAGGCACCTAGCGGGAACCGACAATGAGCAGTTCTTC
TRBJ2-1,TRBV4-1,.,.,CASSQEFANEQFF,TGCGCCAGCAGCCAAGAGTTTGCCAATGAGCAGTTCTTC
TRBJ2-7,TRBV6-1,once,TRBD2,CASFSGFSGSYEQYF,TGTGCCAGTTTCTCCGGGTTTAGCGGGAGCTACGAGCAGTACTTC
TRBJ2-1,TRBV12-5,few,TRBD2,CASGLGASGSSGEQFF,TGTGCTAGTGGTTTGGGTGCTAGCGGGAGTAGTGGTGAGCAGTTCTTC
TRBJ1-2,TRBV19,.,.,CASGQALSGYTF,TGTGCCAGTGGGCAGGCTTTGTCTGGCTACACCTTC
TRBJ2-7,TRBV15,.,TRBD2,CATSRESVAGTYEQYF,TGTGCCACCAGCAGAGAGAGTGTAGCGGGTACCTACGAGCAGTACTTC
TRBJ2-6,TRBV13,.,.,CASSFRVSGANVLTF,TGTGCCAGCAGCTTCAGGGTCTCTGGGGCCAACGTCCTGACTTTC
TRBJ2-1,TRBV19,.,TRBD2,CASSITSANYNEQFF,TGTGCCAGTAGTATTACTAGCGCCAACTACAATGAGCAGTTCTTC
TRBJ2-7,TRBV4-1,.,.,CASSQQGRQSYEQYF,TGCGCCAGCAGCCAGCAAGGACGCCAGAGCTACGAGCAGTACTTC
TRBJ2-3,TRBV7-6,.,.,CASSLAGLQSTDTQYF,TGTGCCAGCAGCTTAGCCGGACTCCAGTCCACAGATACGCAGTATTTT
TRBJ2-7,TRBV6-6,.,.,CASSASGSGNEQYF,TGTGCCAGCAGTGCTTCAGGGTCAGGAAACGAGCAGTACTTC
TRBJ1-2,TRBV18,.,TRBD1,CASSLGQGAGYGYTF,TGTGCCAGCTCTCTCGGACAGGGGGCTGGCTATGGCTACACCTTC
TRBJ2-7,TRBV11-3,few,.,CASSLAGGEQYF,TGTGCCAGCAGCTTAGCCGGAGGCGAGCAGTACTTC
TRBJ1-4,TRBV27,.,.,CASSFRGLGEKLFF,TGTGCCAGCAGTTTCCGGGGGTTAGGGGAAAAACTGTTTTTT
TRBJ1-5,TRBV6-1,.,.,CASSDSGDSNQPQHF,TGTGCCAGCAGTGACTCCGGGGATAGCAATCAGCCCCAGCATTTT
TRBJ1-1,TRBV11-2,.,.,CASSPVPSTEAFF,TGTGCCAGCAGCCCCGTCCCGAGTACTGAAGCTTTCTTT
TRBJ2-7,TRBV25-1,.,TRBD2,CASSDGVAAGVRSYEQYF,TGTGCCAGCAGTGATGGGGTAGCAGCGGGAGTAAGGTCCTACGAGCAGTACTTC
TRBJ2-7,TRBV7-2,.,.,CASSDERDGTSREQYF,TGTGCCAGCAGCGACGAACGGGACGGAACGTCGCGGGAGCAGTACTTC
TRBJ1-2,TRBV5-1,.,.,CASSYVTDSYGYTF,TGCGCCAGCAGCTATGTGACAGATTCCTATGGCTACACCTTC
TRBJ1-2,TRBV5-1,.,.,CASSWDTHYGYTF,TGCGCCAGCAGCTGGGACACGCACTATGGCTACACCTTC
TRBJ2-7,TRBV15,.,TRBD1,CATSSGTAGNEQYF,TGTGCCACCAGCTCCGGGACAGCCGGGAACGAGCAGTACTTC
TRBJ2-7,TRBV27,.,.,CASRQSPGVGSYEQYF,TGTGCCAGCAGACAGAGCCCGGGGGTCGGCTCCTACGAGCAGTACTTC